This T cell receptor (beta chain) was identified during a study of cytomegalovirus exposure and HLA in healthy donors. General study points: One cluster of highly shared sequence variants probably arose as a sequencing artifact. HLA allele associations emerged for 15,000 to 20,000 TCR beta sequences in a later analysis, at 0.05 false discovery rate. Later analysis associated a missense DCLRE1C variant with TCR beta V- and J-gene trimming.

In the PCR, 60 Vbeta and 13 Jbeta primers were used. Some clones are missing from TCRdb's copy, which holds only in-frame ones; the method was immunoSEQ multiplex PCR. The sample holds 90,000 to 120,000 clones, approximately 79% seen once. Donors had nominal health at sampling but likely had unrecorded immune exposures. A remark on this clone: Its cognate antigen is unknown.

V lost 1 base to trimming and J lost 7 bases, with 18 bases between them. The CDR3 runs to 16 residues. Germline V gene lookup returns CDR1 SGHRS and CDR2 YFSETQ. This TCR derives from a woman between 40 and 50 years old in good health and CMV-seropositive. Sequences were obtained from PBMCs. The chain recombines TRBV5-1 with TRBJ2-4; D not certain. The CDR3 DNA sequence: TGCGCCAGCAGCTTGAGCGCAGCCCAGAGGTCGAACATTCAGTACTTC. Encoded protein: CASSLSAAQRSNIQYF.